Shown below are 5 T cell receptor beta chains from a single sample sequenced in a study of cytomegalovirus exposure and HLA in healthy donors. Measured with immunoSEQ multiplex PCR; TCRdb has only the in-frame clones, and not every one. Of about 220,000 clones in the sample, 85% to 90% are singletons; the top ten hold roughly 3%. The sequenced material came from PBMCs. These receptors all stem from a woman aged 18-29 years in good health and CMV-seronegative.

The genes are TRBV6-5 and TRBJ1-5; 10 nucleotides agree with TRBD1. The CDR3 runs 15 residues. Germline-derived CDR1 and CDR2 are MNHEY and SVGAGI. Germline trimming cut 2 bases from V and 7 bases from J; bases unmatched to any gene: 5. In DNA, the CDR3 is TGTGCCAGCAGTTACGGGACAGGGGAGGGACAGCCCCAGCATTTT. Residues: CASSYGTGEGQPQHF.

This chain joins TRBV10-3 and TRBJ1-2; D may be TRBD1 (5 bases). There are 15 residues in the CDR3. Trimming stripped 2 bases from V and 3 bases from J, with 13 bases between. Germline V gene sequence: CDR1 ENHRY, CDR2 SYGVKD. The CDR3 sequence is CAISEETTGDYGYTF. The CDR3 DNA follows: TGTGCCATCAGTGAGGAGACAACAGGAGACTATGGCTACACCTTC.

The V and J genes are TRBV10-3 and TRBJ2-1; 9 bases match TRBD1. Germline lookup yields CDR1 ENHRY and CDR2 SYGVKD. The CDR3 spans 17 residues. V shed 4 bases and J 3 bases; nucleotides not matched to a gene: 10. CDR3 amino acids: CAISVLKQGAGYNEQFF. The CDR3 nucleotides are TGTGCCATCAGTGTACTAAAACAGGGGGCGGGCTACAATGAGCAGTTCTTC.

J is TRBJ1-1 and V is TRBV6-6; no firm D call. Per the germline V gene, CDR1 is MNHNY and CDR2 is SVGAGI (reference sequence). This CDR3 comprises 15 residues. V was cut by 7 bases and J by 0 bases, with 15 bases left in between. CDR3 in amino acids: CASIGVKGLNTEAFF. In DNA, the CDR3 is TGTGCCAGCATCGGGGTGAAAGGTTTGAACACTGAAGCTTTCTTT.

This clone was counted once. The chain has TRBV15 and TRBJ1-2, with TRBD1 matching 7 bases. There are 18 residues in the CDR3. Germline trimming cut 2 bases from V and 4 bases from J; bases unmatched to any gene: 16. CDR1 is LNHNV and CDR2 is YYDKDF in the germline V gene (reference sequence). CDR3 amino acids: CATSRYPADRVGSYGYTF. The CDR3 region has the DNA TGTGCCACCAGCAGATACCCCGCCGACAGGGTAGGGTCCTATGGCTACACCTTC.